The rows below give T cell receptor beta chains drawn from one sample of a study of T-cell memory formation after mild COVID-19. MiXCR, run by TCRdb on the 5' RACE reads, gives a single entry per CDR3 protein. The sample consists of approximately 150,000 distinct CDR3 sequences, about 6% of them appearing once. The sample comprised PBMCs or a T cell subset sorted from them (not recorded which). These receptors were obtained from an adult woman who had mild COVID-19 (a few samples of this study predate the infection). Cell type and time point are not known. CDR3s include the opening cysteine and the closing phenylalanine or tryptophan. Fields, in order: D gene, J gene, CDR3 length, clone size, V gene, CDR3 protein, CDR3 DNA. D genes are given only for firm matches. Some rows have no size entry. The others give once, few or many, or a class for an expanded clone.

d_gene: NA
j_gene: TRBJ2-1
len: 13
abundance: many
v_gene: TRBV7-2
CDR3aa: CASSPPPSNEQFF
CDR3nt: TGTGCCAGCAGCCCTCCTCCTAGTAATGAGCAGTTCTTC

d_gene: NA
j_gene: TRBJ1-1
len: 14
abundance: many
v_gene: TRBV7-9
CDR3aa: CASSLEQMNTEAFF
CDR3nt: TGTGCCAGCAGCTTAGAACAGATGAACACTGAAGCTTTCTTT

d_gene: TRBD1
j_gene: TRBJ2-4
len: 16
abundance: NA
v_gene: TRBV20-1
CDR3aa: CSASLGVTGVKNIQYF
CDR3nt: TGCAGTGCTAGCTTGGGAGTAACAGGGGTCAAAAACATTCAGTACTTC

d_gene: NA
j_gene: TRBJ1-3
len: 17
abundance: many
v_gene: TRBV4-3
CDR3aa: CASSQDLPKSSGNTIYF
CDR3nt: TGCGCCAGCAGCCAAGATCTTCCGAAGAGCTCTGGAAACACCATATATTTT

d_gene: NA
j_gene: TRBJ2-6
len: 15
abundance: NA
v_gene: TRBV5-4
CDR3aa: CASSSDGSGANVLTF
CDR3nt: TGTGCCAGCAGCTCTGACGGCTCTGGGGCCAACGTCCTGACTTTC

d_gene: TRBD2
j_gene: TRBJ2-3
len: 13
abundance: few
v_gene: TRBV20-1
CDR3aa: CSAISGGADTQYF
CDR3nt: TGCAGTGCTATTTCGGGGGGGGCAGATACGCAGTATTTT

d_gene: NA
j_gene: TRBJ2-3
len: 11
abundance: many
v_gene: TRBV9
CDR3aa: CASGTRDTQYF
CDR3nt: TGTGCCAGCGGAACACGCGATACGCAGTATTTT

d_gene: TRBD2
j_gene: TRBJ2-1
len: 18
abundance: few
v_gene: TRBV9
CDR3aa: CASSVGLAQSPGLNEQFF
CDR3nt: TGTGCCAGCAGCGTAGGACTAGCGCAATCCCCGGGTCTGAATGAGCAGTTCTTC

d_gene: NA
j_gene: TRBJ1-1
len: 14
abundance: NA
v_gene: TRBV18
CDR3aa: CASSPVEGGTEAFF
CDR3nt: TGTGCCAGCTCACCCGTTGAGGGAGGGACTGAAGCTTTCTTT

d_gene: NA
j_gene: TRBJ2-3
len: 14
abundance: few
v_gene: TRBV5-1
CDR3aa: CASKGRAQRDTQYF
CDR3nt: TGCGCCAGCAAAGGACGGGCTCAGAGGGATACGCAGTATTTT

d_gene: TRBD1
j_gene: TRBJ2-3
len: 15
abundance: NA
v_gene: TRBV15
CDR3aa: CATSKGQGRADTQYF
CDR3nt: TGTGCCACCAGCAAAGGACAGGGAAGGGCAGATACGCAGTATTTT

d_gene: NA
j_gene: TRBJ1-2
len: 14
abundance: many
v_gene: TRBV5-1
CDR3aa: CASSFRERGYGYTF
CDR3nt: TGCGCCAGCAGCTTTCGGGAGCGGGGCTATGGCTACACCTTC

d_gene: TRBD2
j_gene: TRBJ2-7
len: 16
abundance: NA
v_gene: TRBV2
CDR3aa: CASIGLAGVTSYEQYF
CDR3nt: TGTGCCAGCATAGGCCTAGCGGGTGTCACCTCCTACGAGCAGTACTTC

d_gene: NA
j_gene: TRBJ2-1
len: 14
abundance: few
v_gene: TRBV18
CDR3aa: CASSQRGVHNEQFF
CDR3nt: TGTGCCAGCTCCCAACGAGGGGTCCACAATGAGCAGTTCTTC

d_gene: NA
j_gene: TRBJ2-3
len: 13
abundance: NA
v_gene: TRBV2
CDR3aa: CASGPSWEDTQYF
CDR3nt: TGTGCCAGCGGGCCTAGCTGGGAAGATACGCAGTATTTT

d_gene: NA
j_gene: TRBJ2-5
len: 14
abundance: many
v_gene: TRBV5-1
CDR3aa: CASSLRQLKETQYF
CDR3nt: TGCGCCAGCAGCTTGAGGCAGTTGAAAGAGACCCAGTACTTC

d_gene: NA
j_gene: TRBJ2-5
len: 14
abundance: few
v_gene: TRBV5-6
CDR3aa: CASRAGAGRETQYF
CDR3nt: TGTGCCAGCAGGGCAGGGGCGGGTCGGGAGACCCAGTACTTC

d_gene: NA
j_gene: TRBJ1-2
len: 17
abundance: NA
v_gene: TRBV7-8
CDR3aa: CASTLTLGVFRDYGYTF
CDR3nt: TGTGCCAGCACCCTGACCCTTGGGGTTTTTAGGGACTATGGCTACACCTTC

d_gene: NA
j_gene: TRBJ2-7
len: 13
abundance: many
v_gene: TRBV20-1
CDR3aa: CSATRDISYEQYF
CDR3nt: TGCAGTGCTACGCGGGACATATCCTACGAGCAGTACTTC

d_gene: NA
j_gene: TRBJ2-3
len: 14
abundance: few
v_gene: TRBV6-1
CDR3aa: CASGSTTSTDTQYF
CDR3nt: TGTGCCAGCGGGTCCACCACTAGCACAGATACGCAGTATTTT

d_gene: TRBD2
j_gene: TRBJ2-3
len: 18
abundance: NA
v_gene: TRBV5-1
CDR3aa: CASSLGTSGGTFTDTQYF
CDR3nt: TGCGCCAGCAGCTTGGGGACGTCGGGGGGGACCTTCACAGATACGCAGTATTTT

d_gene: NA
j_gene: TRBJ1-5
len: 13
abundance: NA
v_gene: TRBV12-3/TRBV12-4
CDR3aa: CASSGRINQPQHF
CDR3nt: TGTGCCAGCAGCGGACGTATCAATCAGCCCCAGCATTTT

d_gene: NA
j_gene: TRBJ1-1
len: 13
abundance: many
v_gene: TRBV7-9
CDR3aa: CASSFEGLTEAFF
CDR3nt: TGTGCCAGCAGCTTCGAGGGACTCACTGAAGCTTTCTTT

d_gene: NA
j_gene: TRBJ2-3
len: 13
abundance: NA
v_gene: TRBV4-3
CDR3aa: CASSPSRPGTQYF
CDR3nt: TGCGCCAGCAGCCCCTCCCGCCCAGGAACGCAGTATTTT

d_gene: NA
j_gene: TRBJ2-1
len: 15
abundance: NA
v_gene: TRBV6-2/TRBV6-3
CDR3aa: CASSYEFSSYNEQFF
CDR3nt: TGTGCCAGCAGTTACGAGTTCAGCTCCTACAATGAGCAGTTCTTC

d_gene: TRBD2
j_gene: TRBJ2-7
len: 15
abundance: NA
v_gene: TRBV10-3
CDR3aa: CAISLTSGPSYEQYF
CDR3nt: TGTGCCATCAGTCTCACTAGCGGACCCTCCTACGAGCAGTACTTC

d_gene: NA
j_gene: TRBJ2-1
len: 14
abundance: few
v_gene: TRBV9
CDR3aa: CASSVEWGRNEQFF
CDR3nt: TGTGCCAGCAGCGTAGAGTGGGGTCGGAATGAGCAGTTCTTC

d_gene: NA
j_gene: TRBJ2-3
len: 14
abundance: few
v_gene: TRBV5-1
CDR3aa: CASSPGSPPDTQYF
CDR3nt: TGCGCCAGCAGCCCAGGTTCCCCGCCAGATACGCAGTATTTT

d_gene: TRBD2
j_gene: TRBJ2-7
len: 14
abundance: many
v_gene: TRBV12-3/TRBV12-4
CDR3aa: CASSFSGGNYEQYF
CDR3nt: TGTGCCAGCAGTTTTAGCGGGGGAAACTACGAGCAGTACTTC

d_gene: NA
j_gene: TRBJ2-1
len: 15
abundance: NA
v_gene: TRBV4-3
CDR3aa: CASSFSGTSYNEQFF
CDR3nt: TGCGCCAGCAGCTTTAGCGGTACCTCCTACAATGAGCAGTTCTTC

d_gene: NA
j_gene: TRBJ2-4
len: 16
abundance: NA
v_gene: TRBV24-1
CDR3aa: CATSDPSQGLGNIQYF
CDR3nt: TGTGCCACCAGTGATCCGAGCCAGGGACTTGGGAACATTCAGTACTTC

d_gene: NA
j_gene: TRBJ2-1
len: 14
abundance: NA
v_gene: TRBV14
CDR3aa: CASGRPGYSNEQFF
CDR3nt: TGTGCCAGCGGTAGGCCGGGGTACAGCAATGAGCAGTTCTTC

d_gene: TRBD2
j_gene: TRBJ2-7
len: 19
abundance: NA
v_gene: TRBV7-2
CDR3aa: CASSFRLAGRRLDTYEQYF
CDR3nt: TGTGCCAGCAGCTTTCGACTAGCGGGTAGAAGATTAGATACCTACGAGCAGTACTTC

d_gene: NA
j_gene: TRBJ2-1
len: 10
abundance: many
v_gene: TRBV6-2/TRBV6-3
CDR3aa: CASGYGEQFF
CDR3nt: TGTGCCAGCGGATACGGGGAACAGTTCTTC

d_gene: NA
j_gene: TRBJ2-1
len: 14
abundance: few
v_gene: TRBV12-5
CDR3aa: CASGLGGRRNEQFF
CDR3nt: TGTGCTAGTGGTTTGGGTGGGAGAAGAAATGAGCAGTTCTTC